This passage covers 20 T cell receptor beta chains from one sample sequenced in a study of control samples from healthy donors and cancer patients. Sequencing used immunoSEQ multiplex PCR; TCRdb keeps in-frame clones, though not all of them. In the table there are 95,000 to 150,000 clones, 70% to 90% of which are singletons. Sequenced sample: blood. These TCRs come from a man between 40 and 49 years old in good health.

This clone was seen once. The gene calls are TRBV4-3 and TRBJ1-6, with a possible D match to TRBD1 (5 bases). The CDR3 length is 15 residues. Germline V gene data show CDR1 as LGHNA and CDR2 as YSLEER. V was shortened by 0 bases and J by 7 bases, with 10 bases between the two germline ends. CDR3 region: CASSQDRDWNSPLHF. Written as DNA, the CDR3 is TGCGCCAGCAGCCAAGACAGGGATTGGAATTCACCCCTCCACTTT.

The chain employs TRBV5-1 and TRBJ1-5; D call uncertain. V lost 0 bases, J lost 6 bases, and 13 bases lay in between. Germline V gene data show CDR1 as SGHRS and CDR2 as YFSETQ. The CDR3 loop spans 15 amino acids. The CDR3 nucleotides are TGCGCCAGCAGCTTGGACACCCAATCTGGTCAGCCCCAGCATTTT. Protein: CASSLDTQSGQPQHF.

The chain joins TRBV10-1 to TRBJ2-4; D remains ambiguous. Trimming left V 6 bases short and J 0 bases short, with 15 bases between. Germline-derived CDR1 and CDR2 are WNHNN and SYGVQD (reference sequence). The CDR3 runs 16 residues. CDR3 nucleotide sequence: TGCGCCAGCAGCAACAGAACCTACTTAGCCAAAAACATTCAGTACTTC. Translated, it gives CASSNRTYLAKNIQYF.

V and J are TRBV7-3 and TRBJ2-1, with 12 positions matching TRBD2. This CDR3 region has 15 residues. V gave up 4 bases and J gave up 7 bases; unmatched junction bases: 5. CDR1 is SGHTA, CDR2 FQGTGA, per germline. The CDR3 nucleotides are TGTGCCAGCAGCTCGCTAGCGGGGGGGCCGAATGAGCAGTTCTTC. It codes for CASSSLAGGPNEQFF.

The chain recombines TRBV24-1 with TRBJ2-3; D call uncertain. Trimming cost V 2 bases and J 1 base, with 9 bases left between them. CDR1 and CDR2 (germline): KGHDR, SFDVKD. CDR3 size: 15 residues. CDR3 in DNA: TGTGCCACCAGTGATTCGAAGGGTCGCACAGATACGCAGTATTTT. Amino acids: CATSDSKGRTDTQYF.

This clone has only a few counts. The V and J genes are TRBV27 and TRBJ2-3; TRBD2 matches at 11 bases. J was trimmed by 4 bases and V by 1 base; bases with no gene match: 4. The CDR3 runs 16 residues. Germline CDR1 reads MNHEY; CDR2 reads SMNVEV (reference sequence). The CDR3 nucleotides are TGTGCCAGCAGTTTATTAGCGGGGGGGCCAGCAGATACGCAGTATTTT. This encodes CASSLLAGGPADTQYF.

V usage is TRBV7-2 and J usage is TRBJ2-2; 8 nucleotides agree with TRBD2. The germline V gene encodes CDR1 SGHTA and CDR2 FQGNSA. The CDR3 has 16 residues. Trimming took 1 base from V and 5 from J; bases not matched to a gene: 6. As DNA, the CDR3 is TGTGCCAGCAGCTTAGTGGGCCAGCGGGGGACCGGGGAGCTGTTTTTT. Its protein product is CASSLVGQRGTGELFF.

This clone has a handful of counts. The chain has TRBV5-1 and TRBJ1-4, with 7 bases that match TRBD1. The junction had 8 bases not matched to a gene; V was cut back by 5 bases and J by 4 bases. Per germline, CDR1 SGHRS and CDR2 YFSETQ. This CDR3 is built from 15 residues. CDR3 coding DNA: TGCGCCAGCAGGCAAACGGGACAGAATAATGAAAAACTGTTTTTT. Protein product: CASRQTGQNNEKLFF. Full variable domain (rest looked up from reference TRBV5-1 and TRBJ1-4): KAGVTQTPRYLIKTRGQQVTLSCSPISGHRSVSWYQQTPGQGLQFLFEYFSETQRNKGNFPGRFSGRQFSNSRSEMNVSTLELGDSALYLCASRQTGQNNEKLFFGSGTQLSVL.

The rearrangement joins TRBV5-1 to TRBJ2-1; 7 nucleotides align to TRBD1. Germline CDR1 is SGHRS and CDR2 is YFSETQ. This CDR3 has 15 amino acids. The trim removed 1 base at V and 4 bases at J, leaving 5 bases unmatched. The CDR3 region has the DNA TGCGCCAGCAGCTTGAAAGGGGGCTTATACAATGAGCAGTTCTTC. Amino acids: CASSLKGGLYNEQFF.

CDR3 DNA: TGTGCCAGCAGCATACGAATAGGGACAGGGATCCACGAGCAGTACTTC. Its protein product is CASSIRIGTGIHEQYF. J is TRBJ2-7 and V is TRBV11-3; 9 positions agree with TRBD1. From germline, CDR1 is SGHNT and CDR2 YENEEA. V shed 5 bases and J 5 bases; nucleotides not matched to a gene: 13. This CDR3 contains 16 residues.

V gene TRBV7-2 combines with J gene TRBJ2-7; the match to TRBD2 covers 9 bases. The trim removed 0 bases at V and 5 bases at J, leaving 2 bases unmatched. The CDR3 length is 14 residues. Germline V gene data show CDR1 as SGHTA and CDR2 as FQGNSA. As DNA, the CDR3 is TGTGCCAGCAGCTTAGCCGCGGGGGGGCACGAGCAGTACTTC. Residues: CASSLAAGGHEQYF. The full variable domain, its missing parts supplied by reference TRBV7-2 and TRBJ2-7, is GAGVSQSPSNKVTEKGKDVELRCDPISGHTALYWYRQSLGQGLEFLIYFQGNSAPDKSGLPSDRFSAERTGGSVSTLTIQRTQQEDSAVYLCASSLAAGGHEQYFGPGTRLTVT.

The V call is TRBV30, the J call TRBJ1-6; 9 nucleotides line up with TRBD1. This CDR3 contains 14 residues. The V and J ends lost 2 bases and 9 bases, in that order; junction bases with no gene match: 5. Looked up from germline, CDR1 is GTSNPN and CDR2 is SVGIG (reference sequence). CDR3 sequence: CAWSQTGGSSPLHF. In DNA, the CDR3 is TGTGCCTGGAGTCAGACAGGGGGAAGTTCACCCCTCCACTTT.

V usage is TRBV3-1 (or the pseudogene TRBV3-2) and J usage is TRBJ1-2; D ambiguous. CDR3 size: 12 residues. Germline values: CDR1 LGHDT, CDR2 YNNKEL (reference sequence). Trimming removed 3 bases from V and 6 bases from J, with 8 bases in between. The CDR3 region is CASSHSVDGYTF. CDR3 DNA sequence: TGTGCCAGCAGCCATTCGGTTGATGGCTACACCTTC.

The chain recombines TRBV5-1 with TRBJ2-7; D is possibly TRBD1 (6 bases). Trimming took 0 bases from V and 3 from J, leaving 13 bases between them. The CDR3 is 15 amino acids. Looked up from germline, CDR1 is SGHRS and CDR2 is YFSETQ. The CDR3 sequence: CASSLDQGLSYEQYF. Written as DNA, the CDR3 is TGCGCCAGCAGCTTGGATCAGGGGTTAAGCTACGAGCAGTACTTC.

Only a few counts were recorded for this clone. V gene TRBV21-1 combines with J gene TRBJ2-2; the tabulated D call, TRBD1, remains unverified against the DNA. TRBV21-1 is termed a pseudogene. The length of the CDR3 is 19 residues. The CDR3 is CASSKGKPTRDKFSGELFF. CDR3 DNA: TGTGCCAGCAGCAAAGGAAAGCCGACCCGGGACAAATTTTCCGGGGAGCTGTTTTTT.

This clone has more than one count but fewer than ten. The germline gene is not matched at one end of the junction; a read error may be the cause. The chain links TRBV7-3 to TRBJ2-2; D is unclear. Germline V gene lookup returns CDR1 SGHTA and CDR2 FQGTGA. The CDR3 length is 14 residues. The CDR3 region is CASSLTQRTGELFF. CDR3 sequence (DNA): TGTGCCAGCAGCCTAACCCAGCGTACCGGGGAGCTGTTTTTT.

The chain joins TRBV6-4 to TRBJ2-2, with D maybe TRBD1 (6 bases). CDR1 and CDR2 (germline): MRHNA, SNTAGT. This CDR3 comprises 13 residues. Trimming cost V 4 bases and J 4 bases, with 7 bases left between them. This chain's CDR3 is CASSADSTGELFF. The CDR3 nucleotides read TGTGCCAGCAGTGCGGACAGCACCGGGGAGCTGTTTTTT.

A single count supports this clone. J is TRBJ2-7 and V is TRBV27; D ambiguous. V shed 2 bases and J shed 7 bases, with 9 bases lying between them. The length of the CDR3 is 12 residues. The germline V gene has CDR1 MNHEY and CDR2 SMNVEV (reference sequence). The DNA for the CDR3 is TGTGCCAGCAGTTTACCCCGTGGGGAGCAGTACTTC. Its protein product is CASSLPRGEQYF.

The table lists this clone with a count of one. V usage is TRBV21-1 and J usage is TRBJ1-2; TRBD1 was called by the table and not checked on the DNA. TRBV21-1 is an annotated pseudogene. The CDR3 is made up of 12 amino acids. The CDR3 loop is CASKHRQYGYTF. The CDR3 bases are TGTGCCAGCAAGCACAGGCAGTATGGCTACACCTTC.

The chain combines TRBV27 with TRBJ1-5; D remains unclear. Trimming stripped 6 bases from V and 0 bases from J, with 15 bases between. This CDR3 comprises 16 residues. Germline V gives CDR1 MNHEY, CDR2 SMNVEV (reference sequence). CDR3 amino acids: CASRKGGYDSNQPQHF. The DNA for the CDR3 is TGTGCCAGCAGAAAGGGTGGATACGATAGCAATCAGCCCCAGCATTTT.